This passage covers 27 T cell receptor beta chains from one sample sequenced in a study of T cells after yellow fever vaccination. TCRdb recomputed calls from the 5' RACE reads with MiXCR, one row per CDR3 protein. The repertoire consists of roughly 400,000 distinct CDR3 sequences, with 18% occurring once and the leading ten covering roughly a sixth. Here the sequenced sample was PBMCs, taken before the yellow fever booster vaccination. These receptor sequences come from a man aged 18 to 30 who received the YFV17D yellow fever vaccine.

V and J are TRBV27 and TRBJ1-4, with 7 positions matching TRBD1. Germline trimming cut 4 bases from V and 8 bases from J; bases unmatched to any gene: 13. The CDR3 loop spans 16 amino acids. The germline CDR1 and CDR2 sequences are MNHEY and SMNVEV (reference sequence). The CDR3 DNA reads TGTGCCAGCAGTTCACCACGGGACAGATTGAGGGAAAAACTGTTTTTT. Protein sequence: CASSSPRDRLREKLFF.

The chain carries TRBV4-1 and TRBJ1-1; 7 bases agree with TRBD1. The CDR3 loop spans 12 amino acids. Germline CDR1 reads MGHRA; CDR2 reads YSYEKL. V lost 5 bases to trimming and J lost 11 bases; unmatched junction nucleotides: 8. DNA of the CDR3: TGCGCCAGCAGCGCCAGGGGGGGTCTTGCTTTCTTT. It codes for CASSARGGLAFF.

This clonotype has only a few counts. The chain recombines TRBV7-3 with TRBJ1-1; D might be TRBD1 (6 bases). With 5 bases removed from V and 4 bases from J, the gap between germline ends came to 14 bases. CDR3 size: 14 residues. The germline V gene has CDR1 SGHTA and CDR2 FQGTGA. Written as DNA, the CDR3 is TGTGCCAGCAGCAGAGAGGGGGTGGGCACTGAAGCTTTCTTT. Amino acid sequence: CASSREGVGTEAFF.

The CDR3 DNA reads TGTGCCAGCAGTTACTCGATGGACTCTGGAAACACCATATATTTT. This gives the protein CASSYSMDSGNTIYF. The chain carries TRBV6-5 and TRBJ1-3, with unresolved D. Trimming shortened V by 0 bases and J by 0 bases, and 6 bases separated the two germline ends. Germline CDR1 MNHEY, CDR2 SVGAGI. The CDR3 runs 15 residues.

V is TRBV7-2 and J is TRBJ2-7, with D maybe TRBD2 (5 bases). The V gene's germline CDR1 is SGHTA and CDR2 FQGNSA. The CDR3 sequence is 15 residues long. V dropped 5 bases and J dropped 2 bases, with 16 bases sitting between them. CDR3 in amino acids: CASSKSPAGAYEQYV. The CDR3 coding sequence is TGTGCCAGCAGCAAATCCCCGGCCGGGGCCTACGAGCAGTACGTC.

The chain couples TRBV6-5 to TRBJ2-7; D tentatively fits TRBD1 or TRBD2 (5 bases each). V was trimmed by 5 bases and J by 6 bases, leaving 14 bases between them. There are 13 residues in the CDR3. Germline CDR1 MNHEY, CDR2 SVGAGI. The chain's CDR3 is CASSPPGRFEQYF. The CDR3 DNA is TGTGCCAGCAGTCCTCCGGGACGATTCGAGCAGTACTTC.

This clonotype was observed a handful of times. The rearrangement joins TRBV12-3 or TRBV12-4 to TRBJ1-2, with a tentative D call TRBD1 (6 bases). CDR3 length: 15 residues. V gave up 2 bases and J gave up 4 bases, with 14 bases separating them. The chain's CDR3 is CASSLMAGALYGYTF. The CDR3 nucleotides are TGTGCCAGCAGTTTAATGGCAGGGGCCCTCTATGGCTACACCTTC.

This clonotype was counted between two and nine times. The chain uses TRBV15 and TRBJ2-2; D is ambiguous. The CDR3 sequence is 14 residues long. V lost 0 bases to trimming and J lost 1 base, with 3 bases between them. Germline lookup yields CDR1 LNHNV and CDR2 YYDKDF (reference sequence). Here the CDR3 reads CATSRDKNTGELFF. CDR3 in DNA: TGTGCCACCAGCAGAGACAAGAACACCGGGGAGCTGTTTTTT.

This clonotype has just a few counts. This chain joins TRBV9 and TRBJ1-1; tentative D call: TRBD1 (5 bases). CDR1 is SGDLS, CDR2 YYNGEE, per germline. The CDR3 consists of 14 residues. Trimming stripped 0 bases from V and 4 bases from J, with 10 bases between. CDR3 in amino acids: CASSVGYGGTEAFF. CDR3 bases: TGTGCCAGCAGCGTAGGTTACGGGGGCACTGAAGCTTTCTTT.

The chain carries TRBV12-3 or TRBV12-4 and TRBJ2-1; D perhaps matches TRBD1 (5 bases). Trimming took off 4 bases at V and 8 bases at J, with 9 bases between the two ends. The CDR3 is made up of 12 amino acids. CDR3 nucleotide sequence: TGTGCCAGCAGTTATCTCAGGGATGAGCAGTTCTTC. Its protein is CASSYLRDEQFF.

This clonotype occurred a few times. The V call is TRBV6-4, the J call TRBJ2-3; D unresolved. Germline CDR1 is MRHNA and CDR2 is SNTAGT. The CDR3 contains 14 residues. V was cut by 6 bases and J by 0 bases, with 10 bases left in between. Here the CDR3 DNA reads TGTGCCAGCAGGCAGGAATTCAGCACAGATACGCAGTATTTT. Translation gives CASRQEFSTDTQYF.

There are a few counts of this clonotype. The chain is built from TRBV7-8 and TRBJ1-1; possible D gene TRBD1, 6 bases. The CDR3 loop spans 17 amino acids. Germline CDR1 reads SGHVS; CDR2 reads FQNEAQ. V lost 2 bases and J lost 5, with 21 bases in between. The CDR3 region has the DNA TGTGCCAGCAGCTTATTCTCGGGGGGCGCCGCAACGACTGAAGCTTTCTTT. This codes for CASSLFSGGAATTEAFF.

This clonotype was seen only a few times. The chain has TRBV6-5 and TRBJ1-6; no reliable D call. Trimming stripped 0 bases from V and 10 bases from J, with 10 bases between. The CDR3 runs to 14 residues. The germline V gene has CDR1 MNHEY and CDR2 SVGAGI. CDR3 sequence reads: CASSYSPPISPLHF. The CDR3 region has the DNA TGTGCCAGCAGTTACTCGCCGCCAATCTCACCCCTCCACTTT.

This chain joins TRBV27 and TRBJ2-3; D is unclear. The CDR3 loop spans 12 amino acids. CDR1 MNHEY and CDR2 SMNVEV come from the germline V gene (reference sequence). Trimming stripped 6 bases from V and 1 base from J, with 5 bases between. CDR3 sequence reads: CASRPGTDTQYF. The CDR3 bases are TGTGCCAGCAGGCCGGGCACAGATACGCAGTATTTT.

The CDR3 nucleotides read TGTGCCATCAGTGGCTCAGGGGGTAGGAATTCACCCCTCCACTTT. Amino acids: CAISGSGGRNSPLHF. This sequence joins TRBV10-3 and TRBJ1-6; TRBD1 agrees at 7 bases. The CDR3 is 15 amino acids. Germline trimming cut 4 bases from V and 7 bases from J; bases unmatched to any gene: 7. The V gene's germline CDR1 is ENHRY and CDR2 SYGVKD.

This clonotype has just a few counts. The V call is TRBV7-2, the J call TRBJ2-5; no reliable D call. V was clipped by 5 bases and J by 2 bases, with 12 bases between them. Germline lookup yields CDR1 SGHTA and CDR2 FQGNSA. The CDR3 has 14 amino acids. The CDR3 protein is CASSPRQAQETQYF. For the CDR3, the DNA is TGTGCCAGCAGCCCGCGCCAGGCTCAAGAGACCCAGTACTTC.

The chain uses TRBV3-1 and TRBJ2-6; D ambiguous. Trimming took 3 bases from V and 0 from J, leaving 6 bases between them. The CDR3 runs 15 residues. Germline V gene lookup returns CDR1 LGHDT and CDR2 YNNKEL (reference sequence). The CDR3: CASSQGISGANVLTF. CDR3 bases: TGTGCCAGCAGCCAGGGGATCTCTGGGGCCAACGTCCTGACTTTC.

This clonotype has ten or more counts. V is TRBV5-1 and J is TRBJ2-3; 7 bases are shared with TRBD1. Unmatched junction bases numbered 1, after V lost 1 base and J lost 2 bases. CDR1 is SGHRS and CDR2 is YFSETQ in the germline V gene. This CDR3 region has 14 residues. CDR3: CASSLTGDTDTQYF. CDR3 bases: TGCGCCAGCAGCTTGACAGGGGACACAGATACGCAGTATTTT.

This clonotype was seen ten or more times. The rearrangement joins TRBV6-4 to TRBJ2-6; D unresolved. In germline, CDR1 is MRHNA, CDR2 SNTAGT. Trimming took off 0 bases at V and 0 bases at J, with 3 bases between the two ends. This CDR3 is built from 15 residues. CDR3 nucleotide sequence: TGTGCCAGCAGTGACTCCAGCTCTGGGGCCAACGTCCTGACTTTC. Translation gives CASSDSSSGANVLTF.

This clonotype has a handful of counts. The chain combines TRBV11-2 with TRBJ1-1; D not resolved. V lost 3 bases and J 3 bases, leaving 8 bases between the germline ends. Looked up from germline, CDR1 is SGHAT and CDR2 is FQNNGV. The CDR3 covers 13 residues. The CDR3 sequence: CASSFVRDTEAFF. DNA of the CDR3: TGTGCCAGCAGCTTCGTACGGGACACTGAAGCTTTCTTT.

The chain is built from TRBV5-1 and TRBJ1-2; D not resolved. This CDR3 contains 13 residues. V was shortened by 0 bases and J by 8 bases, with 11 bases between the two germline ends. Germline V gene data show CDR1 as SGHRS and CDR2 as YFSETQ. The CDR3 sequence: CASSLGPIRGYTF. As DNA, the CDR3 is TGCGCCAGCAGCTTGGGGCCCATCCGGGGCTACACCTTC.

The sample holds a few counts of this clonotype. The rearrangement uses TRBV4-3 and TRBJ1-1; 7 nucleotides match TRBD1. Germline trimming cut 3 bases from V and 6 bases from J; bases unmatched to any gene: 4. CDR1 and CDR2 from the germline V gene are LGHNA and YSLEER. The length of the CDR3 is 13 residues. Written as DNA, the CDR3 is TGCGCCAGCAGCCACACAGGGGCCGCTGAAGCTTTCTTT. Translated, it gives CASSHTGAAEAFF.

This clonotype was found a few times. The chain is built from TRBV6-6 and TRBJ1-3; D ambiguous. V lost 4 bases and J lost 0, with 10 bases in between. Germline V CDR1 and CDR2: MNHNY, SVGAGI (reference sequence). The CDR3 has 15 residues. In nucleotides, the CDR3 is TGTGCCAGCAGTTTCTCGCCAAGCTCTGGAAACACCATATATTTT. This codes for CASSFSPSSGNTIYF.

This clonotype came up a few times. The V call is TRBV10-3, the J call TRBJ1-2; D is unclear. The germline gives CDR1 ENHRY, CDR2 SYGVKD. The CDR3 is made up of 12 amino acids. Trimming cost V 5 bases and J 7 bases, with 11 bases left between them. The CDR3 protein is CAISSDWGGYTF. As DNA, the CDR3 is TGTGCCATCAGTTCAGACTGGGGTGGCTACACCTTC.

This clonotype has just a few counts. The gene calls are TRBV11-2 and TRBJ2-2; 9 bases are a match to TRBD2. V lost 3 bases to trimming and J lost 5 bases; unmatched junction nucleotides: 4. The CDR3 totals 15 residues. The germline V gene has CDR1 SGHAT and CDR2 FQNNGV. The CDR3 DNA is TGTGCCAGCAGCTTTGCGGGGGGGCTAACCGGGGAGCTGTTTTTT. Protein: CASSFAGGLTGELFF.

This clonotype was recorded many times. The V gene is TRBV7-2, the J gene TRBJ2-5; tentatively, D is TRBD1 (6 bases). Trimming stripped 1 base from V and 5 bases from J, with 8 bases between. This CDR3 is built from 13 residues. Germline loops: CDR1 SGHTA, CDR2 FQGNSA. The DNA of the CDR3 is TGTGCCAGCAGCTTAGGGGGGCTCGAGACCCAGTACTTC. This encodes CASSLGGLETQYF. The whole variable domain, remainder taken from reference TRBV7-2 and TRBJ2-5, is GAGVSQSPSNKVTEKGKDVELRCDPISGHTALYWYRQSLGQGLEFLIYFQGNSAPDKSGLPSDRFSAERTGGSVSTLTIQRTQQEDSAVYLCASSLGGLETQYFGPGTRLLVL.

The V and J genes are TRBV4-1 and TRBJ2-3, with TRBD2 matching 8 bases. Looked up from germline, CDR1 is MGHRA and CDR2 is YSYEKL. With V trimmed by 3 bases and J by 2 bases, 13 bases remained unmatched. The CDR3 loop spans 18 amino acids. In DNA form, the CDR3 reads TGCGCCAGCAGCCAGATGCGGGGTAGCGGGGATCCCACAGATACGCAGTATTTT. It is translated as CASSQMRGSGDPTDTQYF.